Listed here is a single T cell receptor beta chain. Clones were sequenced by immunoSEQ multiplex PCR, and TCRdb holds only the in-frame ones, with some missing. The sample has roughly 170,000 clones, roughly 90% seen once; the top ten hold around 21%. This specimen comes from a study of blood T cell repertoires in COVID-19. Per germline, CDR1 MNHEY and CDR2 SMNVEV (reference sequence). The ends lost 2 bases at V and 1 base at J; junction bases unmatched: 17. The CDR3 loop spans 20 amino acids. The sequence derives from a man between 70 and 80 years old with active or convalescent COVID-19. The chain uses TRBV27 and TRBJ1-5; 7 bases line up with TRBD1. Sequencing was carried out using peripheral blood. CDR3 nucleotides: TGTGCCAGCAGTTTACTCGGGGTAACAGGGGAGAAAGGGAGCAATCAGCCCCAGCATTTT. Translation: CASSLLGVTGEKGSNQPQHF.